These 26 T cell receptor beta chains originate from one sample sequenced in a study of response to subunit inactivated influenza vaccine. One entry per CDR3 protein, called by TCRdb with MiXCR from the RT-PCR reads. The sample contains 610,000 or so distinct CDR3 sequences, 11% to 15% of which appear only once. The specimen was PBMCs from blood, collected roughly 12 days after vaccination. The source of these receptors is a man aged 50-59 years who received an inactivated influenza vaccine.

CDR3 DNA sequence: TGTGCCAGCAGGGGATCCCCCACGGGCACCGGGGAGCTGTTTTTT. It yields the protein CASRGSPTGTGELFF. V and J are TRBV27 and TRBJ2-2, with unresolved D. Trimming took 6 bases from V and 4 from J, leaving 15 bases between them. The CDR3 loop spans 15 amino acids. The germline gives CDR1 MNHEY, CDR2 SMNVEV (reference sequence).

This clonotype was counted a few times. This chain uses TRBV11-1 with TRBJ2-1; tentatively, D is TRBD2 (6 bases). CDR1 and CDR2 (germline): SGHAT, FQDESV (reference sequence). Deletions cut 1 base from V and 3 bases from J, with 7 bases between. This CDR3 has 14 residues. CDR3 region: CASSLEAGYNEQFF. The CDR3 DNA follows: TGTGCCAGCAGCTTAGAAGCGGGCTACAATGAGCAGTTCTTC. The variable domain in full, completed from reference TRBV11-1 and TRBJ2-1, reads EAEVAQSPRYKITEKSQAVAFWCDPISGHATLYWYRQILGQGPELLVQFQDESVVDDSQLPKDRFSAERLKGVDSTLKIQPAELGDSAMYLCASSLEAGYNEQFFGPGTRLTVL.

This clonotype turned up a few times. The gene calls are TRBV3-1 and TRBJ2-4; 7 positions agree with TRBD1. J was trimmed by 0 bases and V by 4 bases; bases with no gene match: 15. This CDR3 has 19 residues. CDR1 and CDR2 (germline): LGHDT, YNNKEL (reference sequence). The CDR3 DNA is TGTGCCAGCAGCCCGACGACAGGGCCTACCGCTATAGCCAAAAACATTCAGTACTTC. Protein: CASSPTTGPTAIAKNIQYF.

This clonotype occurred a few times. V gene TRBV11-2 combines with J gene TRBJ2-7, with a weak D call TRBD1 (6 bases). Germline lookup yields CDR1 SGHAT and CDR2 FQNNGV. V shed 0 bases and J shed 4 bases, with 13 bases lying between them. The CDR3 runs 15 residues. CDR3 protein: CASSLDIQGRYEQYF. CDR3 in DNA: TGTGCCAGCAGCTTAGATATCCAGGGGCGATACGAGCAGTACTTC.

This rearrangement joins TRBV3-1 to TRBJ2-3; 9 bases match TRBD2. The CDR3 is 15 amino acids. The germline V gene has CDR1 LGHDT and CDR2 YNNKEL (reference sequence). V shed 6 bases and J 6 bases; nucleotides not matched to a gene: 10. For the CDR3, the DNA is TGTGCCAGCAGTCCGAAGGGGACTAGCTCGGATACGCAGTATTTT. Its protein product is CASSPKGTSSDTQYF.

The rearrangement links TRBV10-2 to TRBJ2-3; TRBD2 matches at 8 bases. CDR1 WSHSY and CDR2 SAAADI come from the germline V gene. Trimming removed 4 bases from V and 1 base from J; junction bases left unmatched: 4. The CDR3 has 15 amino acids. As DNA, the CDR3 is TGCGCCAGCAGTGCAGCGGGGGCCGGCACAGATACGCAGTATTTT. This translates into CASSAAGAGTDTQYF.

The genes are TRBV5-1 and TRBJ2-1, with D uncertain. The length of the CDR3 is 15 residues. Trimming left V 2 bases short and J 0 bases short, with 9 bases between. The germline CDR1 and CDR2 sequences are SGHRS and YFSETQ. CDR3 bases: TGCGCCAGCAGCTTTCCCAAGAGCTCCTACAATGAGCAGTTCTTC. Encoded protein: CASSFPKSSYNEQFF.

The chain recombines TRBV20-1 with TRBJ2-7, with 11 bases identical to TRBD2. The CDR3 loop spans 14 amino acids. Trimming at V came to 1 base and at J to 4 bases, leaving 3 bases not matched to a gene. Germline V gene lookup returns CDR1 DFQATT and CDR2 SNEGSKA (reference sequence). This CDR3 reads CSARVSGGAYEQYF. The CDR3 nucleotides read TGCAGTGCTAGAGTTAGCGGGGGGGCGTACGAGCAGTACTTC.

The gene calls are TRBV20-1 and TRBJ2-3; D possibly corresponds to TRBD2 (6 bases). The CDR3 extends over 15 amino acids. V gave up 1 base and J gave up 8 bases, with 19 bases separating them. Germline V gene data show CDR1 as DFQATT and CDR2 as SNEGSKA (reference sequence). As DNA, the CDR3 is TGCAGTGCTAGAGGGTGGCGGGGTGGCACTGTTACGCAGTATTTT. Its protein is CSARGWRGGTVTQYF.

The gene calls are TRBV12-3 or TRBV12-4 and TRBJ1-2; 7 bases align to TRBD1. With 3 bases clipped from V and 6 bases from J, the junction kept 10 bases outside the gene matches. The CDR3 spans 15 residues. The CDR3 is CASSFSTGSRNGYTF. CDR3 coding DNA: TGTGCCAGCAGTTTTTCGACAGGGTCGAGGAATGGCTACACCTTC.

This clonotype was seen more than once but under ten times. The chain has TRBV6-2 or TRBV6-3 and TRBJ2-2; D gene uncertain. The germline V and J ends were trimmed by 2 bases and 5 bases, with 6 bases remaining between them. The CDR3 runs 13 residues. CDR1 and CDR2 from the germline V gene are MNHEY and SVGEGT. The CDR3 sequence is CASSYLLTGELFF. The CDR3 region has the DNA TGTGCCAGCAGTTACCTACTAACCGGGGAGCTGTTTTTT.

A few counts support this clonotype. The V call is TRBV6-2 or TRBV6-3, the J call TRBJ1-2; 9 positions match TRBD1. The V gene end was trimmed by 7 bases and the J gene end by 4 bases; junction bases not matched to a gene: 4. Germline CDR1 MNHEY, CDR2 SVGEGT. This CDR3 is built from 13 residues. CDR3 amino acids: CASIGQGSYGYTF. The CDR3 coding sequence is TGTGCCAGCATCGGACAGGGGAGCTATGGCTACACCTTC.

This clonotype was counted only a few times. This chain connects TRBV15 to TRBJ1-3, with D unresolved. The CDR3 loop spans 16 amino acids. Germline CDR1 reads LNHNV; CDR2 reads YYDKDF (reference sequence). With 1 base removed from V and 6 bases from J, the gap between germline ends came to 16 bases. CDR3 residues: CATSRVRGSGENTIYF. The CDR3 bases are TGTGCCACCAGCAGAGTACGGGGATCTGGTGAAAACACCATATATTTT.

This clonotype turned up a few times. This chain joins TRBV20-1 and TRBJ2-7; 8 bases are a match to TRBD1. Germline CDR1 is DFQATT and CDR2 is SNEGSKA (reference sequence). Trimming took 0 bases from V and 11 from J; bases not matched to a gene: 9. The CDR3 extends over 13 amino acids. The CDR3 protein is CSARDPAGGLEYF. The CDR3 DNA is TGCAGTGCTAGAGATCCGGCAGGGGGCTTGGAGTACTTC.

This clonotype appeared a few times. The V call is TRBV28, the J call TRBJ2-7; TRBD1 agrees at 11 bases. CDR1 and CDR2 (germline): MDHEN, SYDVKM. The CDR3 has 16 residues. After removal of 4 bases from V and 4 bases from J, the junction contained 9 bases not matched to a gene. In DNA, the CDR3 is TGTGCCAGCAGTTGGGACAGGGGGGAGAGGATTTACGAGCAGTACTTC. This encodes CASSWDRGERIYEQYF.

This clonotype was counted between two and nine times. The chain recombines TRBV20-1 with TRBJ1-5, with TRBD1 matching 9 bases. This CDR3 comprises 15 residues. Germline CDR1 reads DFQATT; CDR2 reads SNEGSKA (reference sequence). The junction had 6 bases not matched to a gene; V was cut back by 2 bases and J by 4 bases. The DNA of the CDR3 is TGCAGTGCTAGATCTGGGACAGGGCAGAATCAGCCCCAGCATTTT. The encoded protein is CSARSGTGQNQPQHF.

The rearrangement joins TRBV24-1 to TRBJ2-1; 11 nucleotides agree with TRBD2. The CDR3 consists of 15 residues. Germline CDR1 KGHDR, CDR2 SFDVKD. The junction had 10 bases not matched to a gene; V was cut back by 4 bases and J by 12 bases. The CDR3 loop reads CATSDPGTSGDGQFF. The CDR3, as DNA: TGTGCCACCAGTGACCCCGGGACTAGCGGAGACGGGCAGTTCTTC.

This clonotype was counted between two and nine times. The V call is TRBV28, the J call TRBJ1-2, with D perhaps matching TRBD1 (6 bases). V was clipped by 5 bases and J by 3 bases, with 19 bases between them. CDR1 is MDHEN and CDR2 is SYDVKM in the germline V gene. This CDR3 has 16 amino acids. Here the CDR3 reads CASSLQGFFSYYGYTF. Here the CDR3 DNA reads TGTGCCAGCAGTCTACAGGGTTTCTTTTCTTACTATGGCTACACCTTC.

This clonotype showed up just a few times. V gene TRBV20-1 combines with J gene TRBJ2-7; 12 nucleotides align to TRBD1. CDR3 size: 16 residues. Germline loops: CDR1 DFQATT, CDR2 SNEGSKA (reference sequence). After removal of 5 bases from V and 7 bases from J, the junction contained 15 bases not matched to a gene. The CDR3 is CSAEQLPGQGAEEQYF. DNA for the CDR3: TGCAGTGCTGAACAACTACCGGGACAGGGGGCGGAAGAGCAGTACTTC.

The chain uses TRBV5-1 and TRBJ2-3; 9 nucleotides align to TRBD1. Germline assignment: CDR1 SGHRS and CDR2 YFSETQ. V lost 4 bases and J lost 6; bases outside the gene matches: 9. This CDR3 is built from 15 residues. This chain's CDR3 is CASSTPGTGYDTQYF. CDR3 coding DNA: TGCGCCAGCAGCACCCCCGGGACAGGGTATGATACGCAGTATTTT.

This clonotype was observed a few times. This chain links TRBV15 with TRBJ2-7; D remains ambiguous. Looked up from germline, CDR1 is LNHNV and CDR2 is YYDKDF (reference sequence). The CDR3 is 14 amino acids. V gave up 2 bases and J gave up 7 bases, with 15 bases separating them. This CDR3 is CATSRRVGMREQYF. Written as DNA, the CDR3 is TGTGCCACCAGCAGAAGAGTTGGGATGAGGGAGCAGTACTTC. Together with reference TRBV15 and TRBJ2-7, the CDR3 gives the full variable domain: DAMVIQNPRYQVTQFGKPVTLSCSQTLNHNVMYWYQQKSSQAPKLLFHYYDKDFNNEADTPDNFQSRRPNTSFCFLDIRSPGLGDTAMYLCATSRRVGMREQYFGPGTRLTVT.

V is TRBV6-2 or TRBV6-3 and J is TRBJ2-7, with 9 bases identical to TRBD2. The CDR3 covers 15 residues. Germline values: CDR1 MNHEY, CDR2 SVGEGT. J lost 0 bases, V lost 5 bases, and 5 bases had no gene match. CDR3 in DNA: TGTGCCAGCAGTCCTAGACTAGCGGACTCCTACGAGCAGTACTTC. It translates to CASSPRLADSYEQYF.

This chain uses TRBV10-3 with TRBJ2-1; 15 bases are a match to TRBD2. J was trimmed by 6 bases and V by 4 bases; bases with no gene match: 10. Germline V gene lookup returns CDR1 ENHRY and CDR2 SYGVKD. This CDR3 has 18 residues. CDR3 region: CAISAGGLAGGHSNEQFF. CDR3 DNA: TGTGCCATCAGTGCCGGGGGACTAGCGGGAGGCCACAGCAATGAGCAGTTCTTC.

This clonotype was seen only a few times. This chain links TRBV6-5 with TRBJ2-5; D not certain. The CDR3 covers 14 residues. The germline V gene encodes CDR1 MNHEY and CDR2 SVGAGI. The ends were cut back, 4 bases at V and 2 bases at J, with 11 bases in the middle. The CDR3 DNA reads as TGTGCCAGCAGTTTCTCGGTTCGTCAAGAGACCCAGTACTTC. Translating it yields CASSFSVRQETQYF.

This clonotype has more than one count but fewer than ten. Here the CDR3 DNA reads TGTGCCAGCAGTTACTCGAAATTAGCGGGAGACATTCAGTACTTC. Protein sequence: CASSYSKLAGDIQYF. The chain links TRBV6-2 or TRBV6-3 to TRBJ2-4, with 9 bases aligning to TRBD2. Germline CDR1 MNHEY, CDR2 SVGEGT. CDR3 length equals 15 residues. V gave up 0 bases and J gave up 8 bases; unmatched junction bases: 5.

This clonotype was detected only a few times. This chain links TRBV3-1 with TRBJ1-4, with D uncertain. The CDR3 is made up of 15 amino acids. The V gene's germline CDR1 is LGHDT and CDR2 YNNKEL (reference sequence). The germline V and J ends were trimmed by 1 base and 1 base, with 7 bases remaining between them. CDR3 amino acids: CASSQVEKTNEKLFF. CDR3 nucleotide sequence: TGTGCCAGCAGCCAAGTGGAAAAAACTAATGAAAAACTGTTTTTT.